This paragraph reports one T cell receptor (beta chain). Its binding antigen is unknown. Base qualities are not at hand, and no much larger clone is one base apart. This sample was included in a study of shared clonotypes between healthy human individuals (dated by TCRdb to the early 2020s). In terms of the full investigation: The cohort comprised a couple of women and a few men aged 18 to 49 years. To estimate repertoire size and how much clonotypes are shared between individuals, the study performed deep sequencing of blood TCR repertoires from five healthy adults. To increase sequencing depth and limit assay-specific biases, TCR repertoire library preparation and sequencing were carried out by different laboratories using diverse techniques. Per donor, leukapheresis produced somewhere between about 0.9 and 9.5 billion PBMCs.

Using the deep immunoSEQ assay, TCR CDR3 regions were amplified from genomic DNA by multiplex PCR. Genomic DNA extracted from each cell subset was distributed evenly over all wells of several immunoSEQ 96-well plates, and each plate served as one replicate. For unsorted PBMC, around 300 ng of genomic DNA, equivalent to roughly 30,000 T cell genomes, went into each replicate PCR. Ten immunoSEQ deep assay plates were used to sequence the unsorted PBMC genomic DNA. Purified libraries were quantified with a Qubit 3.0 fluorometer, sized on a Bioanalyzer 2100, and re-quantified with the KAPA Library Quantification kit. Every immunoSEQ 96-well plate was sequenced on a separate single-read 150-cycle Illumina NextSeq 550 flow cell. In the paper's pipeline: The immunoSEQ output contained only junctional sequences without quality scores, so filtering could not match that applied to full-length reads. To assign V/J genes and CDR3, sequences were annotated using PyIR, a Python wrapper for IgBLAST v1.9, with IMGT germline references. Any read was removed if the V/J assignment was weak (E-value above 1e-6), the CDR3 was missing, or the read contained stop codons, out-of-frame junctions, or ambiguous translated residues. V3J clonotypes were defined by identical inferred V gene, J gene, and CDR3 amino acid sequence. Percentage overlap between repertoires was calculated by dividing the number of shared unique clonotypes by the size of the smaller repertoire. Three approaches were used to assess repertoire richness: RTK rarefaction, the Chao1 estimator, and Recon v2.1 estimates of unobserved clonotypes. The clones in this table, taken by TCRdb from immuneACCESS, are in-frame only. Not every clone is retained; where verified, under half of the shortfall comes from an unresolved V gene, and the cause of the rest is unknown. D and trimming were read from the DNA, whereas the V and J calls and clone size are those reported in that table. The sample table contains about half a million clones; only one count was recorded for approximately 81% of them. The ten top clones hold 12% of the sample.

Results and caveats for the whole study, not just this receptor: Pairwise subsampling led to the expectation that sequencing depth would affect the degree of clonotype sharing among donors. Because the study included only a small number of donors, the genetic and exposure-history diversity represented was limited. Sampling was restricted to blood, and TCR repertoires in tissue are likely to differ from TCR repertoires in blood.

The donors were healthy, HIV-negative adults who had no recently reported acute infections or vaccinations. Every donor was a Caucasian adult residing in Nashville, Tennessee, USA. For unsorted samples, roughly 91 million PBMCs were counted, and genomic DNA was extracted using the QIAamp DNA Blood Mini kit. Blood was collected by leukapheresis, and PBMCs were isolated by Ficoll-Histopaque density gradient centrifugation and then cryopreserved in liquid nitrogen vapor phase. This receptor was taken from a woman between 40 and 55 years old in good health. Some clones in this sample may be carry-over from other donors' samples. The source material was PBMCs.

The CDR3 loop reads CASSIARLAGDYNEQFF. In nucleotide form, the sequence is TGTGCCAGTAGTATAGCCCGACTAGCGGGAGACTACAATGAGCAGTTCTTC. The V and J genes are TRBV19 and TRBJ2-1, and 12 bases in between align with TRBD2. CDR3 length: 17 amino acids, cysteine to phenylalanine. Only the CDR3 region is kept as DNA, spanning 51 bases read in frame from base 1. The V end gives up 1 base and the J end 3 bases, leaving 4 bases in the junction not matched to a gene. CDR1 and CDR2 (LNHDA, SQIVND) derive from the germline V gene (reference sequence).